The subject of this entry is one TCR beta chain. Sequencing used immunoSEQ multiplex PCR; TCRdb keeps in-frame clones, though not all of them. This sample has around 340,000 clones, with 83% found just once. The data were obtained in a study of blood T cell repertoires in COVID-19. V was clipped by 5 bases and J by 7 bases; unmatched bases: 8. CDR3 length: 15 residues. Germline lookup yields CDR1 MNHNY and CDR2 SVGAGI (reference sequence). The TCR originated in a man in his thirties or forties with active or convalescent COVID-19. This chain uses TRBV6-6 with TRBJ1-6; 7 positions match TRBD1. Sequencing input: peripheral blood. This chain's CDR3 is CASSTSGTENSPLHF. The DNA for the CDR3 is TGTGCCAGCAGTACATCCGGGACAGAAAATTCACCCCTCCACTTT.